This TCR beta chain is from a study of shared clonotypes between healthy human individuals. Overall study findings and caveats: Naive subsets, compared against memory subsets, generally had larger estimated richness values.

Template for every sorted-subset replicate PCR totaled approximately 200 ng DNA, some 30,000 T cell genomes. Study processing details: Junction-only sequences produced by ImmunoSEQ had no quality scores, so filtering differed. Method: immunoSEQ multiplex PCR; TCRdb's copy keeps in-frame clones and lacks some. D and trimming come from the DNA, and the V and J calls and clone size come from that table. This table has 2.3 million or so clones, approximately 95% appearing once. Trimming at V came to 4 bases and at J to 11 bases, leaving 7 bases not matched to a gene. Germline V CDR1 and CDR2: MNHEY, SVGAGI. The CDR3 covers 13 residues. As regards this clone: The antigen remains unidentified.

The gene calls are TRBV6-5 and TRBJ1-2; 10 bases fit TRBD1. Sequenced material: naive CD4+ T cells from PBMCs. Subset denoted: CD45RA+ positively selected. The receptor's source is a man between 18 and 35 years old in good health. Some clones in this sample may be carry-over from other donors' samples. This CDR3 reads CASSWGQGIGYTF. For the CDR3, the DNA is TGTGCCAGCAGTTGGGGACAGGGGATAGGATACACCTTC.